The table lists the clone carrying this T cell receptor beta chain with many counts. Its antigen remains unidentified. These data are taken from a study of T-cell memory formation after mild COVID-19. Study-wide background: Largely donor-specific sequence clusters came from a couple of donors.

Broader study findings: The study found balanced CD4/CD8 in clones contracting day 15 to 85 and a CD4+ lean in later expanders.

Deletions cut 1 base from V and 3 bases from J, with 6 bases between. The CDR3 contains 14 residues. CDR1 is SEHNR, CDR2 FQNEAQ, per germline (reference sequence). Using constant-segment primers, 5'RACE produced TCR alpha and TCR beta cDNA libraries carrying sample barcodes and UMIs. TCRdb analysed the 5' RACE reads with MiXCR anew, one entry per CDR3 protein. The sample yields a few hundred thousand distinct CDR3 sequences, more than 20% seen once. Sample: PBMCs or a T cell subset sorted from them (not recorded which). This receptor was obtained from an adult woman who had mild COVID-19 (a few samples of this study predate the infection). Cell type and time point are not known. The chain joins TRBV7-9 to TRBJ2-2, with D possibly matching TRBD2 (5 bases). For the CDR3, the DNA is TGTGCCAGCAGCTTAGTGGGAGACACCGGGGAGCTGTTTTTT. Protein: CASSLVGDTGELFF.